Many counts were recorded for the clone carrying this T cell receptor (beta chain). Its antigen is not known. The sample is drawn from a study of identical twins. General study points: Instead of following the same donors, the conclusions were based on cross-sectional statistical analysis.

Germline V lookup: CDR1 SGHRS, CDR2 YFSETQ. Trimming removed 4 bases at V and 7 bases at J, with 12 bases between. The CDR3 spans 14 residues. TCRdb passed the 5' RACE reads through MiXCR, listing each CDR3 protein once. The sample consists of under 300,000 distinct CDR3 sequences, around 15% of them appearing once. Sequencing was done on a sample of memory (CD45RO+) T cells sorted from blood. The V call is TRBV5-1, the J call TRBJ1-6; no clear D. The receptor was isolated from a young woman in good health. In DNA form, the CDR3 reads TGCGCCAGCAGCCGGACGGTAGGAAATTCACCCCTCCACTTT. Amino acids: CASSRTVGNSPLHF.